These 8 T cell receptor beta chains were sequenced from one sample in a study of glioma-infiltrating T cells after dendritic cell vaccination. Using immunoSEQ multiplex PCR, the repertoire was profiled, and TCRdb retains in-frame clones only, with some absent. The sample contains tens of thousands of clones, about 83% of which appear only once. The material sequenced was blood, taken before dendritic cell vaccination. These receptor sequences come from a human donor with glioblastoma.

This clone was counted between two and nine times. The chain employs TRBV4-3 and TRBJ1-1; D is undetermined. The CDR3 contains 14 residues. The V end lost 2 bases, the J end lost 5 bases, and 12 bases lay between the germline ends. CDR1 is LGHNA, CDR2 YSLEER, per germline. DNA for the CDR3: TGCGCCAGCAGCCAAAACAGCATTGGAACTGAAGCTTTCTTT. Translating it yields CASSQNSIGTEAFF.

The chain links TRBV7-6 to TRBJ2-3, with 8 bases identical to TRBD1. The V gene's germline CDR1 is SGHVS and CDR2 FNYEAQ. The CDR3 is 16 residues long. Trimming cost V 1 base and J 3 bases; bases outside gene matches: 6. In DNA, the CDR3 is TGTGCCAGCAGCTTAGATCCAGGGGGCCAGACAGATACGCAGTATTTT. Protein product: CASSLDPGGQTDTQYF.

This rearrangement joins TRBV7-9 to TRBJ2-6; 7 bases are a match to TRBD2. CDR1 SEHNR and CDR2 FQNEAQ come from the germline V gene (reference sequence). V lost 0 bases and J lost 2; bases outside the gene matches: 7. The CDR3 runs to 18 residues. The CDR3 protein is CASSLAGGEGTGANVLTF. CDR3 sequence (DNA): TGTGCCAGCAGCTTAGCTGGCGGGGAGGGAACTGGGGCCAACGTCCTGACTTTC.

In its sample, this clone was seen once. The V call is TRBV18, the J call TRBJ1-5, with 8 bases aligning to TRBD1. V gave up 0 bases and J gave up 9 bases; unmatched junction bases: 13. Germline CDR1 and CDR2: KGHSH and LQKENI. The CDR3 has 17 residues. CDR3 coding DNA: TGTGCCAGCTCACCACCGAGCGCAGGGGGCTTCTTTGGGCCCCAGCATTTT. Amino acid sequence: CASSPPSAGGFFGPQHF.

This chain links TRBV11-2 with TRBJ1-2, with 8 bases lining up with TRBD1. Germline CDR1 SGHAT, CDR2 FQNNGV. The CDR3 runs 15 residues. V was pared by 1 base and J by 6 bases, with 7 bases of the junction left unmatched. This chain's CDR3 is CASSLVYRGGDGYTF. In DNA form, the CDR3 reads TGTGCCAGCAGCTTAGTCTACAGGGGGGGAGATGGCTACACCTTC.

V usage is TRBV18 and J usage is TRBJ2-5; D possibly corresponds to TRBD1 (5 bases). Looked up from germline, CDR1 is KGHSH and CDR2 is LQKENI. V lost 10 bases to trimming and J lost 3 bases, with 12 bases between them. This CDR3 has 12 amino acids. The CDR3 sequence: CATAGKEETQYF. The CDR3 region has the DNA TGTGCCACCGCAGGGAAGGAAGAGACCCAGTACTTC.

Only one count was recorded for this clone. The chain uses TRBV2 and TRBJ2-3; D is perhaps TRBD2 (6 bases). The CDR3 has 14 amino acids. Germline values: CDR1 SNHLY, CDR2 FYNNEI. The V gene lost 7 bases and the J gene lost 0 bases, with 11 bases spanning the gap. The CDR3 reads CASNPGVSTDTQYF. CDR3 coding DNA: TGTGCCAGCAATCCGGGGGTAAGCACAGATACGCAGTATTTT.

Here the CDR3 DNA reads TGTGCCAGCAGCACTAGCGGGGGGTGGGCAGATACGCAGTATTTT. It yields the protein CASSTSGGWADTQYF. This chain uses TRBV2 with TRBJ2-3; TRBD2 matches at 12 bases. CDR1 SNHLY and CDR2 FYNNEI come from the germline V gene. CDR3 size: 15 residues. V dropped 6 bases and J dropped 4; count of bases not matched to a gene: 5.